These 7 T cell receptor beta chains share one sample of origin, sequenced in a study of blood T cells in healthy people across ages. Alongside a J-beta primer mix, a sample-barcoded 5' primer served in a second PCR lasting roughly 7 to 12 cycles. A single record per CDR3 protein comes from TCRdb applying MiXCR to the 5' RACE reads. The sample includes 850,000 to 1,100,000 distinct CDR3 sequences, roughly two fifths seen only once; the top ten take around 12%. Sample: blood. These TCRs come from a man between 18 and 29 years old in good health.

The chain links TRBV24-1 to TRBJ2-4; D possibly corresponds to TRBD1 (5 bases). The J call may not be correct, given that the DNA end is closer to TRBJ2-7. Per germline, CDR1 KGHDR and CDR2 SFDVKD. The CDR3 contains 13 residues. DNA for the CDR3: TGTGCCACCAGTGGGTCAGACAGATACGAGCAGTACTTC. This translates into CATSGSDRYEQYF.

The genes are TRBV4-1 and TRBJ1-5, with a possible D match to TRBD1 (6 bases). Germline CDR1 MGHRA, CDR2 YSYEKL. CDR3 size: 16 residues. Trimming pared 4 bases from V and 4 bases from J, leaving 17 bases between. Written as DNA, the CDR3 is TGCGCCAGCAGCCCAGTTCAGGGGCCCGGGAATCAGCCCCAGCATTTT. This sequence encodes CASSPVQGPGNQPQHF.

This clonotype has just a few counts. The chain employs TRBV29-1 and TRBJ2-3; no clear D. CDR1 and CDR2 (germline): SQVTM, ANQGSEA. This CDR3 has 13 residues. V gave up 3 bases and J gave up 3 bases, with 10 bases separating them. The CDR3 bases are TGCAGCGTTGAGGCCCTATTGACAGATACGCAGTATTTT. Amino acids: CSVEALLTDTQYF.

V is TRBV29-1 and J is TRBJ2-3; tentatively, D is TRBD2 (5 bases). Germline loops: CDR1 SQVTM, CDR2 ANQGSEA. CDR3 length equals 14 residues. Between the trimmed V and J ends, which lost 4 bases and 3 bases, there was a span of 14 bases. The CDR3 loop is CSVGAGEATDTQYF. DNA of the CDR3: TGCAGCGTTGGCGCGGGTGAAGCTACAGATACGCAGTATTTT.

The sample holds a few counts of this clonotype. This chain links TRBV10-3 with TRBJ2-1; D remains ambiguous. V shed 3 bases and J shed 6 bases, with 9 bases lying between them. There are 13 residues in the CDR3. Germline V gene lookup returns CDR1 ENHRY and CDR2 SYGVKD. CDR3 loop: CAISERTGNEQFF. CDR3 bases: TGTGCCATCAGTGAAAGGACCGGCAATGAGCAGTTCTTC.

The chain links TRBV13 to TRBJ2-7; D is perhaps TRBD2 (7 bases). The CDR3 has 15 residues. Trimming left V 8 bases short and J 3 bases short, with 20 bases between. Germline CDR1 PRHDT, CDR2 FYEKMQ (reference sequence). The chain's CDR3 is CASSSSLGGGYEQYF. CDR3 sequence (DNA): TGTGCCAGCTCTTCGTCTTTAGGGGGGGGCTACGAGCAGTACTTC.

This clonotype was recorded a few times. The V gene is TRBV7-2, the J gene TRBJ1-2, with 7 bases identical to TRBD1. Trimming removed 8 bases from V and 7 bases from J; junction bases left unmatched: 19. Germline lookup yields CDR1 SGHTA and CDR2 FQGNSA. The CDR3 is made up of 16 amino acids. CDR3 amino acids: CASRPSTGNVIFGYTF. As DNA, the CDR3 is TGTGCCAGCCGACCCTCGACAGGGAATGTGATATTTGGCTACACCTTC.